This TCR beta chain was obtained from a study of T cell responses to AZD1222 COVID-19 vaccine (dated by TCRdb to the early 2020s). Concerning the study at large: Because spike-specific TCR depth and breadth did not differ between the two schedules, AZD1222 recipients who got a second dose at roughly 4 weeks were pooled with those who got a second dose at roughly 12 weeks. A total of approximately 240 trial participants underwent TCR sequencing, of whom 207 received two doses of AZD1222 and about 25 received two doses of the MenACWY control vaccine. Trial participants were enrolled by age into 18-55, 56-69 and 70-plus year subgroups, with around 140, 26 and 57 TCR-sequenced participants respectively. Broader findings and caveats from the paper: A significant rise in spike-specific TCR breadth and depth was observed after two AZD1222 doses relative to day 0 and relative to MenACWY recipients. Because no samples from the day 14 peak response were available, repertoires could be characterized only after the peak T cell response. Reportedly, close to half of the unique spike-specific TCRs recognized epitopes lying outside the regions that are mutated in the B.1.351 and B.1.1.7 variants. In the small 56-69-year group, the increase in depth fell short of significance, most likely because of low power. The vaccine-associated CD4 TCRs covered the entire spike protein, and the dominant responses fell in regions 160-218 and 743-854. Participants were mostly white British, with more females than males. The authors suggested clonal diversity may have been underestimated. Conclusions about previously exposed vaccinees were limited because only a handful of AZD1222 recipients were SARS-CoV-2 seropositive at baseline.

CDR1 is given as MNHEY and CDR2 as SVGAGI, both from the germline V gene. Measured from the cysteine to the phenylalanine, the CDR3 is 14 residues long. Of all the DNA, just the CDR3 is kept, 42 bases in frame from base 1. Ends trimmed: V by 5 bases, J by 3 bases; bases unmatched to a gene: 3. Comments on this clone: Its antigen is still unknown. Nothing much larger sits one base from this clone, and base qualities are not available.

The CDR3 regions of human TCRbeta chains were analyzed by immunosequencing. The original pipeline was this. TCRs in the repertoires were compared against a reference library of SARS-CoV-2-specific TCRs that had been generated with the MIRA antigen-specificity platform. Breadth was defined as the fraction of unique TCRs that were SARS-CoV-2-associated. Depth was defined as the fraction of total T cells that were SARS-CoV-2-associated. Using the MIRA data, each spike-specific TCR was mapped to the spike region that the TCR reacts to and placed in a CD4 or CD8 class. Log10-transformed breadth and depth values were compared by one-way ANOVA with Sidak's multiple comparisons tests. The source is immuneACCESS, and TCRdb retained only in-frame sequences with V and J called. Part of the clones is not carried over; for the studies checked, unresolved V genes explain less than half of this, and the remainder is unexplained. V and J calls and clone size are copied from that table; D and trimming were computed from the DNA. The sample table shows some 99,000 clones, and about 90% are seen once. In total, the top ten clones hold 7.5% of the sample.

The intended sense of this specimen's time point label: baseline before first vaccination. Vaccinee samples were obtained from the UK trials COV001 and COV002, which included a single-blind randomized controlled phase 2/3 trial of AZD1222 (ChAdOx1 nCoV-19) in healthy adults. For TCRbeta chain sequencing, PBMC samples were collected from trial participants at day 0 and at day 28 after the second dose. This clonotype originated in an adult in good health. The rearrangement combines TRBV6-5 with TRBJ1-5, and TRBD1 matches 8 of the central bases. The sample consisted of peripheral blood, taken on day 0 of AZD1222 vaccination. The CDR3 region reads CASSTTGVNQPQHF. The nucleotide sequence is TGTGCCAGCAGTACGACAGGGGTCAATCAGCCCCAGCATTTT.